This T cell receptor beta chain was found in a study of CD8+ T cells in alopecia areata (dated by TCRdb to the late 2010s). Concerning the study at large: The treated patients took part in an open-label pilot trial in which moderate-to-severe alopecia areata was treated with oral tofacitinib at 5 to 10 mg twice daily. Patients received tofacitinib for 6 to 18 months and were then followed off drug for 6 months to check for delayed response and recurrence. Disease severity in treated patients was measured with the SALT score, which quantifies the percentage of affected scalp surface area. In both human patients and the C3H/HeJ mouse model, the study applied high-throughput TCRbeta sequencing to look at T cell clonal expansion in alopecia areata. Scalp tissue and sorted CD4+ and CD8+ peripheral blood T cells from patchy and totalis/universalis alopecia areata patients and from healthy controls were covered by human TCRbeta sequencing. Biopsies were taken from tofacitinib-treated patients at baseline and at 4 and 24 weeks of treatment, and a later scalp biopsy was taken in several of the tofacitinib-treated patients. Clonality in the scalp was compared among normal scalp (n=4), patchy alopecia areata scalp (n=8), and alopecia totalis/universalis scalp (n=8). The RNA source kit depended on sample type: the PAXgene miRNA kit for fixed scalp, the miRNeasy kit for PBMCs, and the RNeasy kit for mouse skin. TCRbeta CDR3 regions were amplified by immunoSEQ multiplex PCR with 35 Vbeta forward and 13 Jbeta reverse primers.

For this clone: There is no known antigen for this receptor. It has no much larger one-base neighbor in the sample; base qualities were not kept.

General conclusions and limits of the study: Tofacitinib significantly decreased scalp clonality and the number of expanded CD8+ clones among the top 100 scalp clones. Unlike mouse skin, where gammadelta T cells dominate, normal human skin contains resident alphabeta T cells that get sequenced too, which complicates analysis of the scalp TCR repertoire. During tofacitinib treatment, many expanded lesional clones stuck around in both scalp and blood, and this persistence may partly explain why relapse happens after treatment is stopped. Shared TCR sequences between patients were less evident than in mice, which may be partly attributable to HLA diversity in the patient population. Because the treated cohort was small and included a single nonresponder, larger studies are needed to assess links between baseline CD8+ expansion and response. Lesional scalp, especially in alopecia totalis/universalis, showed higher clonality and more expanded CD8+ clones than normal scalp, suggesting antigenic drive.

The germline ends are 11 bases apart after V is trimmed by 3 bases and J by 2 bases. CDR3 length: 14 amino acids, cysteine to phenylalanine. Just CDR3 DNA is preserved here, 42 bases in frame from base 1. CDR1 SGHRS and CDR2 YFSETQ are derived from the germline V gene. Read against the paper, the sample's treatment or condition label means: oral pan-JAK inhibitor, 5-10 mg twice daily. Lesional scalp punch biopsies and peripheral blood were collected from alopecia areata patients. PBMCs were separated by density centrifugation and stained for CD3, CD4 and CD8, after which CD4+ and CD8+ T cells were sorted on a FACSAria. Libraries were built with the immunoSEQ multiplex PCR assay. To provide template for TCR sequencing, every sample had RNA extracted and reverse transcribed into cDNA. SuperScript III was used for first-strand cDNA synthesis, primed with a 2:1 mix of oligo-dT and random hexamers. A synthetic immune receptor repertoire was used to assess amplification bias, and residual bias was removed computationally. In the authors' own workflow: After raw reads were preprocessed to remove errors, the CDR3 was defined following IMGT conventions as running from the conserved cysteine to phenylalanine. Clonality was computed by normalizing Shannon entropy by log2 of the number of productive unique TCRs and subtracting the result from 1. Whether scalp clones were CD4 or CD8 was inferred by matching scalp TCRbeta sequences against CD4 and CD8 repertoires sorted from blood. This immuneACCESS table, as held by TCRdb, lists in-frame sequences with V and J called but not all clones. Of the missing ones, under half trace to an unresolved V gene in checked studies; the others have no known cause. Clonal size and the V and J genes are those of that table, whereas D and trimming came from the DNA. This sample has about 270,000 clones in its table, and about 62% of those were observed once. Of the sample, more than 0.85% falls within the top ten clones.

The TCR sequence derives from a human donor with alopecia areata. The sequenced sample was CD4+ T cells sorted from blood, obtained between weeks 51 and 52, from a patient treated with tofacitinib. The rearrangement joined TRBV5-1 to TRBJ2-5; TRBD1 is perhaps the D gene, given 6 matching bases. The CDR3 region has the sequence CASSSRDTQETQYF. The nucleotides are TGCGCCAGCAGCTCCCGGGACACACAAGAGACCCAGTACTTC. Full variable domain (CDR3 extended with the reference TRBV5-1 and TRBJ2-5 proteins): KAGVTQTPRYLIKTRGQQVTLSCSPISGHRSVSWYQQTPGQGLQFLFEYFSETQRNKGNFPGRFSGRQFSNSRSEMNVSTLELGDSALYLCASSSRDTQETQYFGPGTRLLVL.